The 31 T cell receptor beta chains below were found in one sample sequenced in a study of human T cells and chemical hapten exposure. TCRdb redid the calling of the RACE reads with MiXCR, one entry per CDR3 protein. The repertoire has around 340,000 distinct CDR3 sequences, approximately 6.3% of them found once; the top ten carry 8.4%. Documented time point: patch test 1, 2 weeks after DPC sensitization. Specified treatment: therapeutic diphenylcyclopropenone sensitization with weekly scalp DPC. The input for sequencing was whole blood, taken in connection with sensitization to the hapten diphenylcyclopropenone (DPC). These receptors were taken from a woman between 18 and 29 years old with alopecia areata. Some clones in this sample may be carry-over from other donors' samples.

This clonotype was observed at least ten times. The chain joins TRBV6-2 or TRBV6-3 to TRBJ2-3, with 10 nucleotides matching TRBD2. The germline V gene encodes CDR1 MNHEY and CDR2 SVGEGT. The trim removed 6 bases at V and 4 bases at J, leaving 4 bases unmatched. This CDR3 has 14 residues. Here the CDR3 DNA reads TGTGCCAGCAGGCTAGCGGGGGCTTCAGATACGCAGTATTTT. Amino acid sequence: CASRLAGASDTQYF.

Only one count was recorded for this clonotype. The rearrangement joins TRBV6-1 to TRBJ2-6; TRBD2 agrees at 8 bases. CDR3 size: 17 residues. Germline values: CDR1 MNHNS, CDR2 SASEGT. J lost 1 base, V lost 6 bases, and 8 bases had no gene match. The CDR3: CASRTGTSLSGANVLTF. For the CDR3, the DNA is TGTGCCAGCAGAACCGGGACTAGTCTTTCTGGGGCCAACGTCCTGACTTTC.

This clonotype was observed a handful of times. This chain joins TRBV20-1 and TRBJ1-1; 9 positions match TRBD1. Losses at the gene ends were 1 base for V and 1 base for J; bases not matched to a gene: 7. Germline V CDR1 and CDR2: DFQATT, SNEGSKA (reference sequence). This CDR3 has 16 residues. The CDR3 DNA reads TGCAGTGCTAGAGTCCCGGGACAGGGTAAGAACACTGAAGCTTTCTTT. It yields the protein CSARVPGQGKNTEAFF.

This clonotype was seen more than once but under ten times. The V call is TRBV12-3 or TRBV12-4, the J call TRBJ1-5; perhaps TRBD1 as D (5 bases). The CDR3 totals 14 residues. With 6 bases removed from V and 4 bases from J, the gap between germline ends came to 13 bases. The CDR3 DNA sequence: TGTGCCAGCAGAATCGGGGCGATAAATCAGCCCCAGCATTTT. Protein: CASRIGAINQPQHF.

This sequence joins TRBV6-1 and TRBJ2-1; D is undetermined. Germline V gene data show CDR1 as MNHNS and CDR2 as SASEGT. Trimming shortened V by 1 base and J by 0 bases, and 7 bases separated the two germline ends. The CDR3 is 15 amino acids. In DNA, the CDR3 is TGTGCCAGCAGTGAAGACAGAAGCTCCTACAATGAGCAGTTCTTC. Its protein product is CASSEDRSSYNEQFF.

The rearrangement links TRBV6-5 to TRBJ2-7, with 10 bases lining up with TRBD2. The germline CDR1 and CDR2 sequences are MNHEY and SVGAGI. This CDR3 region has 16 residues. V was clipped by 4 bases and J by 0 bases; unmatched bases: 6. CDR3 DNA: TGTGCCAGCAGTTCCAATATAGCGGGGGGCTCCTACGAGCAGTACTTC. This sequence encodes CASSSNIAGGSYEQYF.

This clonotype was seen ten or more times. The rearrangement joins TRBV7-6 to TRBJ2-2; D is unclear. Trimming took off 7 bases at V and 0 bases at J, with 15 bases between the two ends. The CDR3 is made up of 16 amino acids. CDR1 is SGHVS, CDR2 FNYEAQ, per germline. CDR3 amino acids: CASKTLAEPNTGELFF. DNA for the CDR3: TGTGCCAGCAAAACCCTGGCGGAGCCGAACACCGGGGAGCTGTTTTTT.

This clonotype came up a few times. The CDR3 coding sequence is TGCGCCAGCAGCCCCACGCCCTTGAGGGATGGCTACACCTTC. It is translated as CASSPTPLRDGYTF. The V gene is TRBV5-1, the J gene TRBJ1-2; D is ambiguous. The germline CDR1 and CDR2 sequences are SGHRS and YFSETQ. The CDR3 covers 14 residues. Trimming removed 4 bases from V and 6 bases from J, with 16 bases in between.

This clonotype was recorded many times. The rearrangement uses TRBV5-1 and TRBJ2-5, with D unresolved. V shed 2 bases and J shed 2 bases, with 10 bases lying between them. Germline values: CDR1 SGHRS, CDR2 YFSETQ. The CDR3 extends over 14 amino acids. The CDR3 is CASSFGQVQETQYF. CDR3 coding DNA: TGCGCCAGCAGCTTTGGGCAGGTGCAAGAGACCCAGTACTTC.

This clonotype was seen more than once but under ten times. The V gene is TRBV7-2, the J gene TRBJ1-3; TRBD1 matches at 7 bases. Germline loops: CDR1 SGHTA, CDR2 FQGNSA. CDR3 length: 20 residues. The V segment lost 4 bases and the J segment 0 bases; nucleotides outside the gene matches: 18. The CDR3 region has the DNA TGTGCCAGCAGCTCACGCGCAGGGGGAACCCAAACCCTCTCTGGAAACACCATATATTTT. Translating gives CASSSRAGGTQTLSGNTIYF.

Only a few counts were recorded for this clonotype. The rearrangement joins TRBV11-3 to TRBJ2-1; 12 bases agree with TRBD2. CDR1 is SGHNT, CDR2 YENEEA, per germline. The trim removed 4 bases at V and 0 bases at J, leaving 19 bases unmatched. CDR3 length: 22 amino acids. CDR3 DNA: TGTGCCAGCAGCTCCCGGTCACTAGCGGGGGGCGGGTCTCGACACTCCTACAATGAGCAGTTCTTC. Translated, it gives CASSSRSLAGGGSRHSYNEQFF.

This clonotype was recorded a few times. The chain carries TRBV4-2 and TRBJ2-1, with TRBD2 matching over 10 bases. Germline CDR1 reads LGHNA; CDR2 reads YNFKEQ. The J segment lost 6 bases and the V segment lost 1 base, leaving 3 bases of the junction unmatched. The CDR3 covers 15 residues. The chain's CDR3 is CASSQASGGGNEQFF. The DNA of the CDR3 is TGTGCCAGCAGCCAAGCCAGCGGGGGGGGCAATGAGCAGTTCTTC.

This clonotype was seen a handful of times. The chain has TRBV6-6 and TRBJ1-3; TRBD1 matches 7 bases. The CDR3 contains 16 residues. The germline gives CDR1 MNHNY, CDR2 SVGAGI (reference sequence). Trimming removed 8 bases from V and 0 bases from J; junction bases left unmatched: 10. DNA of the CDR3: TGTGCCAGCTCCTTGGCAGGGGGTAACTCTGGAAACACCATATATTTT. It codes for CASSLAGGNSGNTIYF.

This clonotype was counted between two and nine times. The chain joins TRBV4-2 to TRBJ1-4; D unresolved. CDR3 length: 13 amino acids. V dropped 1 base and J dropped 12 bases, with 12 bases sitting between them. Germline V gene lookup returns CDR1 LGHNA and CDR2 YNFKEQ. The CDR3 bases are TGTGCCAGCAGCCAAGTGGTCGGTGAGCAACTGTTTTTT. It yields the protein CASSQVVGEQLFF.

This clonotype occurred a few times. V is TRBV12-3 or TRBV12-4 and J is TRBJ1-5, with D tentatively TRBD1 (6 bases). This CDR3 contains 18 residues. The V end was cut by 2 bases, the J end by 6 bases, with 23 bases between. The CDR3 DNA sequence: TGTGCCAGCAGTTTAAGGTCCCGAACAGGGACTAGCGGTCAGCCCCAGCATTTT. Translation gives CASSLRSRTGTSGQPQHF.

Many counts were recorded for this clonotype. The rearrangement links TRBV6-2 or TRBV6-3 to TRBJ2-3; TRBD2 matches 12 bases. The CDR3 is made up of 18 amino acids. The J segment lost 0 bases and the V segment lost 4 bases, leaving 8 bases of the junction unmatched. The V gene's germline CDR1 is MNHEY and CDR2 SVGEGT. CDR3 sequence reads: CASSWTSGLAGSTDTQYF. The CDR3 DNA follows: TGTGCCAGCAGTTGGACGTCAGGACTAGCGGGGAGCACAGATACGCAGTATTTT.

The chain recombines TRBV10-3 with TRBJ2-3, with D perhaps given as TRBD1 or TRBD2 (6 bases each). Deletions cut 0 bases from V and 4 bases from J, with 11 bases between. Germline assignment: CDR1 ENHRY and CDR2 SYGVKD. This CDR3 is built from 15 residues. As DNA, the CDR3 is TGTGCCATCAGTGAGTCGACGGGGGCCGCAGATACGCAGTATTTT. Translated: CAISESTGAADTQYF.

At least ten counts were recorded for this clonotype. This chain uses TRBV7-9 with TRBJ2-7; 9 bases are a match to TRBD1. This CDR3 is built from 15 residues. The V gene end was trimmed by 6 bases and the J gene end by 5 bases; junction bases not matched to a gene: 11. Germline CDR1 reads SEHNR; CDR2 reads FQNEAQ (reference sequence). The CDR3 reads CASSYPGTGLNEQYF. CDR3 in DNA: TGTGCCAGCAGTTATCCAGGGACAGGGTTGAACGAGCAGTACTTC. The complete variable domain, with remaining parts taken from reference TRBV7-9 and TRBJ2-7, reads DTGVSQNPRHKITKRGQNVTFRCDPISEHNRLYWYRQTLGQGPEFLTYFQNEAQLEKSRLLSDRFSAERPKGSFSTLEIQRTEQGDSAMYLCASSYPGTGLNEQYFGPGTRLTVT.

CDR3 amino acids: CASSLNRGAGGYTF. The CDR3, as DNA: TGTGCCAGCAGCCTAAACAGGGGTGCGGGAGGCTACACCTTC. The V gene is TRBV4-2, the J gene TRBJ1-2; TRBD1 agrees at 7 bases. There are 14 residues in the CDR3. Germline assignment: CDR1 LGHNA and CDR2 YNFKEQ. With 4 bases clipped from V and 8 bases from J, the junction kept 10 bases outside the gene matches.

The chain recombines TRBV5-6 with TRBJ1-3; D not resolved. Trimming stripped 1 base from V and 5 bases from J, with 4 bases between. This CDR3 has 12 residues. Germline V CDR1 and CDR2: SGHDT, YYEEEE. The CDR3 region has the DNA TGTGCCAGCAGCTTGAACAGAAACACCATATATTTT. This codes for CASSLNRNTIYF.

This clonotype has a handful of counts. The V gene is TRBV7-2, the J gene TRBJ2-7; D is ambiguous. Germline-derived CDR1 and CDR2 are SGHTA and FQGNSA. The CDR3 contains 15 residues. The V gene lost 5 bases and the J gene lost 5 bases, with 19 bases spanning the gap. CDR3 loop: CASSLNSRSSDEQYF. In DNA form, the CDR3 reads TGTGCCAGCAGCCTGAATTCCAGGTCCTCGGACGAGCAGTACTTC.

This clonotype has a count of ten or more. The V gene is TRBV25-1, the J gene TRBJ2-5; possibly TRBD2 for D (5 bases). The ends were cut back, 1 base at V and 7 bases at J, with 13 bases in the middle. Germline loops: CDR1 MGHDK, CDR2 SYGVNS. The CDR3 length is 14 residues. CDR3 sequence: CASSESPDRGTQYF. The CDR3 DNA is TGTGCCAGCAGTGAATCCCCAGATCGGGGGACCCAGTACTTC.

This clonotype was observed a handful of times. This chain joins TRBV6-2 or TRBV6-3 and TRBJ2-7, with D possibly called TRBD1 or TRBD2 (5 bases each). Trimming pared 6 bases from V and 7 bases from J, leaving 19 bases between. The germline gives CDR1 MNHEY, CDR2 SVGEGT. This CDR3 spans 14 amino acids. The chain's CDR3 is CASSPWAGRREQYF. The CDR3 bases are TGTGCCAGCAGCCCCTGGGCAGGGCGGAGGGAGCAGTACTTC.

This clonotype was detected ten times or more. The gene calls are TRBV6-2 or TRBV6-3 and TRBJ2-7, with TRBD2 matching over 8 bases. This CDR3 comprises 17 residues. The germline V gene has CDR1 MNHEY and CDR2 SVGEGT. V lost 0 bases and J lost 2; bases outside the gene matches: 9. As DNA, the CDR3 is TGTGCCAGCAGTTACTCGAGGGCCGGGACTAGACCCTACGAGCAGTACTTC. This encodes CASSYSRAGTRPYEQYF.

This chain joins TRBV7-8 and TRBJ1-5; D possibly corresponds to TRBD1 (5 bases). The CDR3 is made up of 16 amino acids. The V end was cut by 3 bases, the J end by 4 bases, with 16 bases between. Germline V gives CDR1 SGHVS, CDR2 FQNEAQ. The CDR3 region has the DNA TGTGCCAGCAGCTTGCAGGGTCCACGGGCGAATCAGCCCCAGCATTTT. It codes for CASSLQGPRANQPQHF.

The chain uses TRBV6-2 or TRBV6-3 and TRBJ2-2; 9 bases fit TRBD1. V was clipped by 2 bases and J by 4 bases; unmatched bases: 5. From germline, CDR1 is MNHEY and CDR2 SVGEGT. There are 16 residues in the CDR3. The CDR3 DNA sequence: TGTGCCAGCAGTTACCCGGGACAGGGTGGCACCGGGGAGCTGTTTTTT. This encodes CASSYPGQGGTGELFF.

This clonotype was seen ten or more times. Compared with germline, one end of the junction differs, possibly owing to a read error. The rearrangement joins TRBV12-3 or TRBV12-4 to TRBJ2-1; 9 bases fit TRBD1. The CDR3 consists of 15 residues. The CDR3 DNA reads TGTGCCAGCAGGTTAGGGACAGGGTTATACAATGAGCAGTTCTTC. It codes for CASRLGTGLYNEQFF.

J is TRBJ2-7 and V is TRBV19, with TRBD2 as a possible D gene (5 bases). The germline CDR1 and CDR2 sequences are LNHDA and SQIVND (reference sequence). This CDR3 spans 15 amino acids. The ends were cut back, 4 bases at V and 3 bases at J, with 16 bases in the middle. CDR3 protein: CASSNRGRGNYEQYF. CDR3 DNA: TGTGCCAGTAGTAATCGGGGAAGAGGGAACTACGAGCAGTACTTC.

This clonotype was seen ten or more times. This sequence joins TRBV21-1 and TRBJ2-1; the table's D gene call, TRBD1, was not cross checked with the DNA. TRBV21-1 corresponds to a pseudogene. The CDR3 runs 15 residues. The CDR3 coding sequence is TGTGCCAGCAGTTACGACAGGGGGCTGTACAATGAGCAGTTCTTC. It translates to CASSYDRGLYNEQFF.

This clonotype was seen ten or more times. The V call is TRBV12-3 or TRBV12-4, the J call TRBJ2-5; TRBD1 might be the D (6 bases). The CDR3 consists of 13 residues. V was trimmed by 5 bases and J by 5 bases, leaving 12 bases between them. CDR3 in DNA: TGTGCCAGCAGTCCTACAGGGTCGGAGACCCAGTACTTC. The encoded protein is CASSPTGSETQYF.

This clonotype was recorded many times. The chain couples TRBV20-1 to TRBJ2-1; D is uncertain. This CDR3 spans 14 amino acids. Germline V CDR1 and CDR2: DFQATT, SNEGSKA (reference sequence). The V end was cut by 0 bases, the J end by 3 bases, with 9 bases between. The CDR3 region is CSARDRGDYNEQFF. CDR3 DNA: TGCAGTGCTAGAGATCGTGGGGACTACAATGAGCAGTTCTTC.